This T cell receptor (beta chain) is from a study of T cell repertoires in cytomegalovirus infection. Study context: Recently described HLA-C-restricted plus well-studied HLA-B-restricted CMV epitopes were used. It was the public TCR beta signatures that indicated both CMV infection and matching HLA type. Findings and limits, study-wide: Ex vivo responses were dominated by HLA-C-restricted CMV-specific TCR beta clonotypes. Identification of carriers of CMV plus the relevant HLA was performed using cumulative public TCR beta family frequency.

This clonotype was recorded many times. Its antigen is currently unknown. In TCRdb, the reads were re-called with MiXCR into one record per CDR3 protein. The profile covers fewer than 950,000 distinct CDR3 sequences, with around a third appearing a single time and 12% taken by the ten largest. Germline V gene data show CDR1 as MNHNS and CDR2 as SASEGT. This CDR3 comprises 17 residues. V was clipped by 0 bases and J by 0 bases, with 13 bases between them. This TCR was recovered from a human donor in good health (CMV status not recorded). Some clones in this sample may be carry-over from other donors' samples. V gene TRBV6-1 combines with J gene TRBJ2-3; no reliable D call. Sequences were derived from cultured CD8+ T cells from PBMCs, sampled from culture after CMV antigen stimulation. CDR3 region: CASSEAGRPYSTDTQYF. As DNA, the CDR3 is TGTGCCAGCAGTGAAGCTGGTAGGCCGTATAGCACAGATACGCAGTATTTT.